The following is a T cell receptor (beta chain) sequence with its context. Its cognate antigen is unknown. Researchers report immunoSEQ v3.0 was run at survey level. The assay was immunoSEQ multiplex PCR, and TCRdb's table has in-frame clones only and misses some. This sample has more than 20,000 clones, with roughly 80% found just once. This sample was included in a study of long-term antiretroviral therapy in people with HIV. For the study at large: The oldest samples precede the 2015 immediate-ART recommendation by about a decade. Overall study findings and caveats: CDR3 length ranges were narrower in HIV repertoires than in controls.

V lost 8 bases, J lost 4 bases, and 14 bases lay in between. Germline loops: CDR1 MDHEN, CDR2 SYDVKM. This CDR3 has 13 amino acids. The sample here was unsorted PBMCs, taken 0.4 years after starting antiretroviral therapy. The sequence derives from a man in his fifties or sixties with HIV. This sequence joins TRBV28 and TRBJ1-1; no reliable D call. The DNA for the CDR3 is TGTGCCAGCCCCGGAGCCCACGGCACTGAAGCTTTCTTT. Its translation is CASPGAHGTEAFF.